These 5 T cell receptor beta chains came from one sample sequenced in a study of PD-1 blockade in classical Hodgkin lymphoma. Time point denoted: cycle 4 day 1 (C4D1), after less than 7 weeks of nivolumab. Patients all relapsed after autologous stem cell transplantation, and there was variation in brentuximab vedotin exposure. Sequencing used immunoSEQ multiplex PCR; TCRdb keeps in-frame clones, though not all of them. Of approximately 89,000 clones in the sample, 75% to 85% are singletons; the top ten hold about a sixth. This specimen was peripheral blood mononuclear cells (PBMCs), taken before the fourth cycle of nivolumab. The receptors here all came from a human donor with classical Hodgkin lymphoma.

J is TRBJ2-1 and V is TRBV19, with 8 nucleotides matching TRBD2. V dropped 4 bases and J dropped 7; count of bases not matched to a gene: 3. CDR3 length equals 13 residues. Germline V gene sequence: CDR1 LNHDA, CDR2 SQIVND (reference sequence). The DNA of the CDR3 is TGTGCCAGTAGTACCGGGACTAGAAATGAGCAGTTCTTC. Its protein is CASSTGTRNEQFF.

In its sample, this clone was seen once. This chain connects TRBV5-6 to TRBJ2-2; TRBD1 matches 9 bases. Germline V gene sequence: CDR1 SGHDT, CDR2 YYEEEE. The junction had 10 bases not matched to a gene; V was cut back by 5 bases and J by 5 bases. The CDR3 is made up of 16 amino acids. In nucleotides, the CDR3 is TGTGCCAGCAGACCCTCGGGACAGGGTGCGACCGGGGAGCTGTTTTTT. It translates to CASRPSGQGATGELFF.

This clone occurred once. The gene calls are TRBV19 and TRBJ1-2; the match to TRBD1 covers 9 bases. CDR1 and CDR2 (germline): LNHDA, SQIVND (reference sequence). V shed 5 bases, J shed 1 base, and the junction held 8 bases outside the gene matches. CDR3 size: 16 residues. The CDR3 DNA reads TGTGCCAGTAGTGCCACCGGGACAGGGATTAACTATGGCTACACCTTC. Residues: CASSATGTGINYGYTF.

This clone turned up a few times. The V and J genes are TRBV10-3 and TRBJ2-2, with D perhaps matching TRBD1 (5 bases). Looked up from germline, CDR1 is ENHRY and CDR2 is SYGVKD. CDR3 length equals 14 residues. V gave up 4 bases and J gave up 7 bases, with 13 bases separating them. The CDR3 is CAISGVQGGGELFF. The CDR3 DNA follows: TGTGCCATCAGTGGGGTGCAGGGCGGCGGGGAGCTGTTTTTT.

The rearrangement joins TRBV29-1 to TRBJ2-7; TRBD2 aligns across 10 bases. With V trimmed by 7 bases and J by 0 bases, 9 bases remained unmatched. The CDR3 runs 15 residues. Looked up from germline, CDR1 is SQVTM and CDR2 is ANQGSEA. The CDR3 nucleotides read TGCAGCGCAAACCCCTGGACTAGCGGCTCCTACGAGCAGTACTTC. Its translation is CSANPWTSGSYEQYF.